This T cell receptor (beta chain) was captured in a study of T cell responses to AZD1222 COVID-19 vaccine. Concerning this clone: Its antigen is as yet unknown.

Regarding the study as a whole: Females made up more of the donors, who were largely white British, and clonal diversity may have come out too low.

Looked up from germline, CDR1 is LNHDA and CDR2 is SQIVND (reference sequence). Trimming removed 10 bases from V and 4 bases from J, with 7 bases in between. The length of the CDR3 is 10 residues. Profiled with immunoSEQ multiplex PCR; TCRdb holds only in-frame clones, not every one. The table lists over 150,000 clones, 90% of them singletons. V usage is TRBV19 and J usage is TRBJ1-2, with D unresolved. The starting material was peripheral blood, obtained on day 0 of AZD1222 vaccination. The TCR originated in an adult in good health. In nucleotides, the CDR3 is TGTGCCACTGTGGGCTATGGCTACACCTTC. It codes for CATVGYGYTF.